What follows are 5 T cell receptor beta chains derived from one specimen sequenced in a study of blood T cell repertoires in COVID-19. Clones were sequenced by immunoSEQ multiplex PCR, and TCRdb holds only the in-frame ones, with some missing. The sample lists around 230,000 clones, around 82% occurring once. Input material: peripheral blood. The source of these receptors is a middle-aged woman with active or convalescent COVID-19.

The chain recombines TRBV5-4 with TRBJ2-7; no firm D call. Between the trimmed V and J ends, which lost 4 bases and 0 bases, there was a span of 8 bases. Per germline, CDR1 SGHNT and CDR2 YYREEE (reference sequence). The CDR3 loop spans 13 amino acids. In DNA, the CDR3 is TGTGCCAGCAGCAATGGAGTCTCCTACGAGCAGTACTTC. Protein product: CASSNGVSYEQYF.

The genes are TRBV4-1 and TRBJ1-2; 9 nucleotides match TRBD1. The ends lost 1 base at V and 8 bases at J; junction bases unmatched: 8. There are 15 residues in the CDR3. CDR1 is MGHRA, CDR2 YSYEKL, per germline. Here the CDR3 DNA reads TGCGCCAGCAGCCAAGGGACAGGGGTCCCGACGGGCTACACCTTC. This translates into CASSQGTGVPTGYTF.

V is TRBV6-5 and J is TRBJ1-5; 8 nucleotides line up with TRBD1. Trimming removed 6 bases from V and 7 bases from J; junction bases left unmatched: 8. The V gene's germline CDR1 is MNHEY and CDR2 SVGAGI. The CDR3 extends over 14 amino acids. The CDR3: CASSPDRGYQPQHF. The CDR3 DNA reads as TGTGCCAGCAGCCCCGACAGGGGCTACCAGCCCCAGCATTTT.

This chain links TRBV3-1 (or the pseudogene TRBV3-2) with TRBJ1-5; D remains ambiguous. Per the germline V gene, CDR1 is LGHDT and CDR2 is YNNKEL (reference sequence). Trimming left V 3 bases short and J 8 bases short, with 17 bases between. This CDR3 has 15 amino acids. CDR3 amino acids: CASSQERRDQKPQHF. The CDR3 DNA sequence: TGTGCCAGCAGCCAGGAGAGACGCGATCAGAAGCCCCAGCATTTT.

The chain links TRBV7-8 to TRBJ1-1; D is possibly TRBD1 (5 bases). The CDR3 extends over 14 amino acids. Deletions cut 3 bases from V and 1 base from J, with 9 bases between. Germline-derived CDR1 and CDR2 are SGHVS and FQNEAQ. CDR3 nucleotides: TGTGCCAGCAGCTTTGACAGCCGGAACACTGAAGCTTTCTTT. Residues: CASSFDSRNTEAFF.